This TCR beta chain was profiled in a study of blood T cell repertoires in COVID-19 (dated by TCRdb to 2020 to 2022). With respect to the entire study: The collaborator samples originated in the United States, Italy and Spain and spanned the acute and convalescent phases of COVID-19. The prospective study material was composed of cDNA or gDNA derived from T cells, B-cell-depleted T cells, or PBMCs. Subjects who had been exposed to COVID-19, were actively infected with it, or had recovered from it provided the deeply sampled blood TCRbeta repertoires that made up the dataset. A freely available public database, intended as a resource for researchers studying the immune response to SARS-CoV-2, is where the repertoires were released. The samples were drawn from the first 160 participants of the ongoing ImmuneRACE study and from some 1,300 subjects provided by 6 global collaborators. A de-identified subject ID, COVID-19 status, age in years and sex were almost always included in the sample metadata. HLA class I and class II types, where available, came from metadata supplied by the sample provider rather than from assay-based typing. General findings and caveats noted by the study authors: Clinical and demographic metadata were provided uncurated, with the amount varying by source and participant.

The sample holds one count of this clone. Its antigen has not been determined. Base qualities were left out, and no much larger clone turns up one base away. In the same sample, other DNA sequences code for this CDR3. In the germline V gene, CDR1 corresponds to SGHRS and CDR2 to YFSETQ. The CDR3 runs 15 residues from the cysteine to the phenylalanine. The CDR3 DNA has 45 bases and is translated from base 1. The germline V and J ends show losses of 0 bases and 3 bases respectively, and no gene match explains 2 bases of the junction. Whole blood was collected in K2EDTA tubes by collaborating institutions according to the institutions' own protocols. For TCRbeta analysis, collaborators shipped samples in one of three forms: frozen whole blood, isolated PBMCs, or DNA extracted from either of those sample types. The immunoSEQ Assay, a bias-controlled multiplex PCR, was used to amplify TCRbeta CDR3 regions from genomic DNA. The published analysis was carried out like this. The number of nucleated cells in each sample was estimated by amplification of reference gene primers within the assay. To quantify the absolute abundance of each unique TCRbeta CDR3 rearrangement, sequence reads were collapsed and filtered. For each sample, productive Simpson clonality was calculated as the square root of Simpson's diversity index over productive rearrangements. TCRdb stores this immuneACCESS table with in-frame sequences only. Part of the clones is absent; in the studies checked, under half of the shortfall reflects unresolved V genes, and no reason is known for the rest. Clone size and the V and J calls come from that table; the DNA yielded D and trimming. In all, the sample holds about 99,000 clones, and less than 85% of those were seen once. The ten largest clones represent 15% to 20% of the sample.

The chain is made from TRBV5-1 and TRBJ2-1, and 8 junctional nucleotides match TRBD2. The sample was peripheral blood. The sequence was obtained from a woman of 80 years or more with active or convalescent COVID-19. The DNA sequence follows: TGCGCCAGCAGCTTGGTGGCGGGAGGCTACAATGAGCAGTTCTTC. Its protein reads: CASSLVAGGYNEQFF.